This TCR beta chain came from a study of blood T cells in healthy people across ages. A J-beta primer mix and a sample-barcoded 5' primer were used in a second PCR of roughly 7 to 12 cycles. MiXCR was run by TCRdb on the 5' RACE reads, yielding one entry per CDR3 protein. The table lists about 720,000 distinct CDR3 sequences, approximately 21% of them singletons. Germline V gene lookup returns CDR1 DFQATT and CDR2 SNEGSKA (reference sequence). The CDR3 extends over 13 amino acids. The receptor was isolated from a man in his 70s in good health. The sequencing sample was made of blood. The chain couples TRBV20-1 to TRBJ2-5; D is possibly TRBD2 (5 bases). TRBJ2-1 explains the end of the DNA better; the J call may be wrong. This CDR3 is CSARDGSRNEQFF. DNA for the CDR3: TGCAGTGCTAGAGATGGGAGTCGAAATGAGCAGTTCTTC.